The following is a TCR beta chain sequence with its context. The data stem from a study of blood T cell repertoires in COVID-19. For the study at large: COVID-19 samples from acute and convalescent phases originated in the United States, Italy and Spain.

Assay used: immunoSEQ multiplex PCR; TCRdb lists only in-frame clones, some missing. The data show about 480,000 clones, with around nine tenths seen just once and about 2% held by the top ten. The germline gives CDR1 SGHRS, CDR2 YFSETQ. The CDR3 totals 14 residues. V gave up 4 bases and J gave up 2 bases; unmatched junction bases: 3. The sample was PBMCs or T cells enriched from blood (not recorded which). The chain uses TRBV5-1 and TRBJ1-3; 7 bases agree with TRBD1. The clonotype was recovered from a woman aged 40 to 49 who had recovered from COVID-19. DNA for the CDR3: TGCGCCAGCAGCATGACAGGGACTGGAAACACCATATATTTT. It yields the protein CASSMTGTGNTIYF. The variable domain in full, completed from reference TRBV5-1 and TRBJ1-3, reads KAGVTQTPRYLIKTRGQQVTLSCSPISGHRSVSWYQQTPGQGLQFLFEYFSETQRNKGNFPGRFSGRQFSNSRSEMNVSTLELGDSALYLCASSMTGTGNTIYFGEGSWLTVV.